The entry below gives a single T cell receptor (beta chain) sequence along with its context. Profiled with immunoSEQ multiplex PCR; TCRdb holds only in-frame clones, not every one. The profile covers about 81,000 clones, with 80% to 95% appearing a single time and more than 1.1% taken by the ten largest. The data were obtained in a study of T cell changes during pregnancy in multiple sclerosis. V shed 4 bases, J shed 1 base, and the junction held 10 bases outside the gene matches. Germline lookup yields CDR1 SGHRS and CDR2 YFSETQ. The CDR3 is 16 amino acids. The V call is TRBV5-1, the J call TRBJ2-7; 8 bases map to TRBD2. Sequences were derived from peripheral blood, sampled in the third trimester of pregnancy. The origin of this receptor is a female donor in good health, enrolled as a control in a pregnancy study. The CDR3 DNA reads as TGCGCCAGCAGCCCCTCGGGGACTAGACCGTCCTACGAGCAGTACTTC. Translating gives CASSPSGTRPSYEQYF. Full variable domain (missing parts from reference TRBV5-1 and TRBJ2-7): KAGVTQTPRYLIKTRGQQVTLSCSPISGHRSVSWYQQTPGQGLQFLFEYFSETQRNKGNFPGRFSGRQFSNSRSEMNVSTLELGDSALYLCASSPSGTRPSYEQYFGPGTRLTVT.